The source of this T cell receptor (beta chain) is a study of OX40 agonist ivuxolimab in advanced cancers. Study as a whole: Patients received ivuxolimab, an agonistic anti-OX40 (CD134) antibody.

Assay used: immunoSEQ multiplex PCR; TCRdb lists only in-frame clones, some missing. Of over 35,000 clones in the sample, more than 70% were seen once. Looked up from germline, CDR1 is SEHNR and CDR2 is FQNEAQ (reference sequence). Trimming removed 0 bases from V and 6 bases from J, with 14 bases in between. The CDR3 extends over 15 amino acids. This rearrangement joins TRBV7-9 to TRBJ1-2; tentative D call: TRBD1 (5 bases). The origin of this receptor is an adult with an advanced solid tumor such as melanoma, head and neck, liver or kidney cancer. Sequences were derived from CD4+ or CD8+ T cells sorted from blood, sampled in a trial of the OX40 agonist ivuxolimab. This chain's CDR3 is CASSLAGTDWDGYTF. The CDR3, as DNA: TGTGCCAGCAGCTTAGCAGGGACTGACTGGGATGGCTACACCTTC.